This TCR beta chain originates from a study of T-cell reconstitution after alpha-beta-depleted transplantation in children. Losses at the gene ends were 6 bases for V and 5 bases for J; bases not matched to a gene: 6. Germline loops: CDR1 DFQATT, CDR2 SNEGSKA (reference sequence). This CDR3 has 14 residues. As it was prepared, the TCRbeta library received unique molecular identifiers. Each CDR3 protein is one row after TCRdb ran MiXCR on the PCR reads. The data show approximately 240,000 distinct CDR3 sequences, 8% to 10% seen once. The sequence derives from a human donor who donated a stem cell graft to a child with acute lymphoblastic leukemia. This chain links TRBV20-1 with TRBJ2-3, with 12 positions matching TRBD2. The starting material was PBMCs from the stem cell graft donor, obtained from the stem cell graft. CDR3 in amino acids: CSAELAGGRDTQYF. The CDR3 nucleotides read TGCAGTGCAGAACTAGCGGGGGGAAGAGATACGCAGTATTTT.